Described below is a single T cell receptor beta chain sequence and its context. What it recognizes is unknown. This entry comes from a study of a mutant IDH1 vaccine in newly diagnosed glioma. The overall study: Patients came in for eight vaccinations, in weeks 1, 3, 5, 7, 11, 15, 19 and 23. Either 4-6 weeks after radiotherapy alone or alongside temozolomide, vaccination was begun.

Stated time point: week 5, during vaccination. A single vaccine dose contained 300 ug of mutant IDH1 20-mer peptide, and topical imiquimod was used with it. Sequenced by immunoSEQ multiplex PCR; TCRdb stores in-frame clones only, minus some. Counted here are 75,000 to 85,000 clones, around 90% occurring once; the ten biggest clones make up approximately 0.6%. Study results and caveats: Changes to the top peripheral T cell clonotypes appeared unrelated to pseudoprogression.

The CDR3 extends over 14 amino acids. Trimming left V 8 bases short and J 6 bases short, with 17 bases between. Germline CDR1 SGHAT, CDR2 FQNNGV. Here the sequenced sample was PBMCs, taken from a glioma patient whose treatment included an IDH1 peptide vaccine. This clonotype originated in a woman between 45 and 65 years old with glioma. V and J are TRBV11-2 and TRBJ2-1, with a possible D match to TRBD1 (5 bases). In DNA, the CDR3 is TGTGCCAGCCGAAGGCAGGGTAGGGGCAATGAGCAGTTCTTC. It codes for CASRRQGRGNEQFF.